This T cell receptor (beta chain) was identified in a study of response to subunit inactivated influenza vaccine listed by TCRdb under 2018. Turning to the overall study: To follow how T cells responded to a trivalent subunit inactivated influenza vaccine, the researchers relied on deep quantitative profiling of the T cell receptor repertoire.

Worth noting for this clonotype: There is no known antigen for this receptor. Within one base of it there is no much larger clone, and no base qualities were kept.

The germline V and J ends show losses of 3 bases and 6 bases respectively, and no gene match explains 6 bases of the junction. Including cysteine and phenylalanine, the CDR3 has 15 amino acids. Of the read, only the CDR3 DNA is kept; its 45 bases are in frame from base 1. Points the paper makes about the study in general: It was suggested by the authors that each seasonal influenza vaccination may recruit only a limited number of new T cells.

To prepare the library, RT-PCR was applied. The sample was run on an Illumina HiSeq 2500. TCRdb cleaned the public reads at Q25 with fastp, built clones with MiXCR and kept in-frame beta chains. For every CDR3 protein sequence, its rows merge into one entry that carries the most common genes and DNA. The sample contains 710,000 or so distinct CDR3 sequences, around 16% of them found a single time. The ten largest clones capture roughly 12% of the sample. The TCR comes from a man aged 50-60 years who received an inactivated influenza vaccine. Donor details come from another sample of the same person, matched by shared clones. Sequenced material: PBMCs from blood, taken roughly 12 days after vaccination. The V gene is TRBV12-3 or TRBV12-4 and the J gene is TRBJ1-5; TRBD1 lines up with 9 middle nucleotides. The CDR3 is CASSFSGQGRQPQHF. The bases are TGTGCCAGCAGTTTCTCGGGACAGGGCCGTCAGCCCCAGCATTTT.